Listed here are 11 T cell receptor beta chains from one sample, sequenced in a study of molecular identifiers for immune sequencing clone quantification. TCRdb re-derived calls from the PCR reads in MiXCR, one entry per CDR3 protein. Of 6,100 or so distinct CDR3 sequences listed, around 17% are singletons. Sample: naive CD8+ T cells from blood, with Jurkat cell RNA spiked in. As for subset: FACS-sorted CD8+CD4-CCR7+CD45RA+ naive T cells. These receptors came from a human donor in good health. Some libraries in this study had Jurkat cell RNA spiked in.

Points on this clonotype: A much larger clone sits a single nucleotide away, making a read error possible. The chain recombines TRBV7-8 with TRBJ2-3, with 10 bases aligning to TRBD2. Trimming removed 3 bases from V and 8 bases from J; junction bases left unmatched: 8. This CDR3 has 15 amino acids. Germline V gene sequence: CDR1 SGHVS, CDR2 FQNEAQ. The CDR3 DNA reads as TGTGCCAGCAGCTTTTTAGCGGGGGGCTCAGGTACGCAGTATTTT. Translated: CASSFLAGGSGTQYF. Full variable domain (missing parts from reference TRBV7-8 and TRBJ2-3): GAGVSQSPRYKVAKRGQDVALRCDPISGHVSLFWYQQALGQGPEFLTYFQNEAQLDKSGLPSDRFFAERPEGSVSTLKIQRTQQEDSAVYLCASSFLAGGSGTQYFGPGTRLTVL.

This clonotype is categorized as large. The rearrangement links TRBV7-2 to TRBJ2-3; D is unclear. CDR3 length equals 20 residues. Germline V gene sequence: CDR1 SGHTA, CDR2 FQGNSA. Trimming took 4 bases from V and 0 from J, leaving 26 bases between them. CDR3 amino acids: CASSSPLDKLRPSSTDTQYF. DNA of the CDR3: TGTGCCAGCAGCTCCCCGTTGGATAAACTCCGCCCCAGTAGCACAGATACGCAGTATTTT.

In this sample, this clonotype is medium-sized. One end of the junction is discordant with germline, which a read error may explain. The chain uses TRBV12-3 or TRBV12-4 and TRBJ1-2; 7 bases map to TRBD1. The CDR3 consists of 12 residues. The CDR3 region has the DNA TGTGCCAGCAGTGCCGGGACAGACCCCCGAACATTC. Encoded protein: CASSAGTDPRTF.

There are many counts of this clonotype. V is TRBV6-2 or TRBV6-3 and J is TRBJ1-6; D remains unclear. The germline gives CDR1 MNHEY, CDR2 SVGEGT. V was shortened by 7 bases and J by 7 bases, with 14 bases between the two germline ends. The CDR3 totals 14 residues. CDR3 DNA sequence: TGTGCCAGCAAAAATGACATTCGGAATTCACCCCTCCACTTT. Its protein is CASKNDIRNSPLHF.

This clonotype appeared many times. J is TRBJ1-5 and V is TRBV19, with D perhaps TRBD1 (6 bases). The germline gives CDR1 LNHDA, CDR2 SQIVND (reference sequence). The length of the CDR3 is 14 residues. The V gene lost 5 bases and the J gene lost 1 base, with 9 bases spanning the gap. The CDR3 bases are TGTGCCAGTAGTTTCGGGGGCAGCAATCAGCCCCAGCATTTT. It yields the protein CASSFGGSNQPQHF.

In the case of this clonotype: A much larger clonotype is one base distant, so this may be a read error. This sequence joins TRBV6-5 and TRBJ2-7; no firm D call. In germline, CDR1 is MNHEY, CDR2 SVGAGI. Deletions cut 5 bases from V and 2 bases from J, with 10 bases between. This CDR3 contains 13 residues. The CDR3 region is CASSQTAAYEQYF. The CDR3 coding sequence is TGTGCCAGCAGTCAGACGGCAGCCTACGAGCAGTACTTC.

The CDR3 is CASSSRDRGSNQPQHF. The CDR3 coding sequence is TGTGCCAGCAGTTCGCGGGACAGGGGTAGCAATCAGCCCCAGCATTTT. The genes are TRBV6-2 or TRBV6-3 and TRBJ1-5; TRBD1 agrees at 10 bases. With V trimmed by 4 bases and J by 0 bases, 3 bases remained unmatched. Germline CDR1 reads MNHEY; CDR2 reads SVGEGT. CDR3 size: 16 residues.

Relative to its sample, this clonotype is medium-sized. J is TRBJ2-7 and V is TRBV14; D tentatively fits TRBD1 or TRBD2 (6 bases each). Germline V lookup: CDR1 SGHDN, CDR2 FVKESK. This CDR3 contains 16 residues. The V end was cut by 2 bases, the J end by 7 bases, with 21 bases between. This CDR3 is CASSQKGGAGVREQYF. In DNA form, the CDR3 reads TGTGCCAGCAGCCAAAAGGGGGGTGCCGGGGTCCGGGAGCAGTACTTC. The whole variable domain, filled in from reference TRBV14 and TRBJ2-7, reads EAGVTQFPSHSVIEKGQTVTLRCDPISGHDNLYWYRRVMGKEIKFLLHFVKESKQDESGMPNNRFLAERTGGTYSTLKVQPAELEDSGVYFCASSQKGGAGVREQYFGPGTRLTVT.

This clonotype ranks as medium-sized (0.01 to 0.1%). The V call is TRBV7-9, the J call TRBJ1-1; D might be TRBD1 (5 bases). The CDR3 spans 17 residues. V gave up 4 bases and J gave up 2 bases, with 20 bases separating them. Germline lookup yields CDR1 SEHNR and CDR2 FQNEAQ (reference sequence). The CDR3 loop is CASSSPLGGLGNTEAFF. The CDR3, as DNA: TGTGCCAGCAGCTCCCCCCTGGGGGGACTGGGAAACACTGAAGCTTTCTTT. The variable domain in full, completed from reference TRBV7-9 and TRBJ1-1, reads DTGVSQNPRHKITKRGQNVTFRCDPISEHNRLYWYRQTLGQGPEFLTYFQNEAQLEKSRLLSDRFSAERPKGSFSTLEIQRTEQGDSAMYLCASSSPLGGLGNTEAFFGQGTRLTVV.

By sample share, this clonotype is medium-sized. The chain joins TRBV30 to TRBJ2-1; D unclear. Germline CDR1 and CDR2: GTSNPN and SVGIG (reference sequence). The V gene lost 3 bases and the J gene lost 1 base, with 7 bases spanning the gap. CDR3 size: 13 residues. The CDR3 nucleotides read TGTGCCTGGAGCCTCGGGTCCTACAATGAGCAGTTCTTC. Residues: CAWSLGSYNEQFF.

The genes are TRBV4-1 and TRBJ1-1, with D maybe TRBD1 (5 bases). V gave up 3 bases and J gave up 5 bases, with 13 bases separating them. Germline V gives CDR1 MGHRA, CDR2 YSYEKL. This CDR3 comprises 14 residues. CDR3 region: CASSHGGIGTEAFF. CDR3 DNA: TGCGCCAGCAGCCACGGGGGTATCGGTACTGAAGCTTTCTTT.